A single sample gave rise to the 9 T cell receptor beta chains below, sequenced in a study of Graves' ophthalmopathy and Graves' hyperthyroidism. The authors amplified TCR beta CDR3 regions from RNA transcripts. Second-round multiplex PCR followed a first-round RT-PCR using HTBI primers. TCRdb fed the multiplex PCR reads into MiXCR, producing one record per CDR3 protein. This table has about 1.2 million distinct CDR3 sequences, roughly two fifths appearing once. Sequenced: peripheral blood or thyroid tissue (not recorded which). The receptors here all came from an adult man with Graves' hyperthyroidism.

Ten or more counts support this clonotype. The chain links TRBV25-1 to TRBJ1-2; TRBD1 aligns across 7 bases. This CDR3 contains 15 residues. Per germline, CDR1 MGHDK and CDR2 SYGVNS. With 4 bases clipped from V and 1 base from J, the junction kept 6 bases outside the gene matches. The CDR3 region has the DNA TGTGCCAGCAGTGTGGGACAGAACTATAACTATGGCTACACCTTC. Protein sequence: CASSVGQNYNYGYTF.

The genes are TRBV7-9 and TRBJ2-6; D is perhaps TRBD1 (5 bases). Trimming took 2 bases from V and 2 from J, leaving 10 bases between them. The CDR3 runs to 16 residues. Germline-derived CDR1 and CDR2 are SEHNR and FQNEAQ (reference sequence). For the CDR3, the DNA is TGTGCCAGCAGCTTAACCAGGGTAGCTGGGGCCAACGTCCTGACTTTC. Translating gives CASSLTRVAGANVLTF.

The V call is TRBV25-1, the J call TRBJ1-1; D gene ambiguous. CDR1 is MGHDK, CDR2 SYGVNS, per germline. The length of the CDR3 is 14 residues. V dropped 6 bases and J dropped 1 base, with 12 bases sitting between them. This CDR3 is CASREGTRNTEAFF. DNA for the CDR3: TGTGCCAGCAGAGAGGGAACAAGGAACACTGAAGCTTTCTTT.

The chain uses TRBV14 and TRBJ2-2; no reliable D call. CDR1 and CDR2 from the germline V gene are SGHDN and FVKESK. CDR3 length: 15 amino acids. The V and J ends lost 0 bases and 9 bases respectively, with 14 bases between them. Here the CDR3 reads CASSQENGAPWELFF. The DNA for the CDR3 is TGTGCCAGCAGCCAAGAGAATGGCGCCCCGTGGGAGCTGTTTTTT. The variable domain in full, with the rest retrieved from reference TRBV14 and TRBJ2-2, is EAGVTQFPSHSVIEKGQTVTLRCDPISGHDNLYWYRRVMGKEIKFLLHFVKESKQDESGMPNNRFLAERTGGTYSTLKVQPAELEDSGVYFCASSQENGAPWELFFGEGSRLTVL.

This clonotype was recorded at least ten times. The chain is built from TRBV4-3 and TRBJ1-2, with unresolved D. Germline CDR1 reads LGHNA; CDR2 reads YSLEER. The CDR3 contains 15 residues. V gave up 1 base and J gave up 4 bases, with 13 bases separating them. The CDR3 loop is CASSQGGLSAYGYTF. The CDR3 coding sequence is TGCGCCAGCAGCCAAGGTGGCTTATCGGCCTATGGCTACACCTTC.

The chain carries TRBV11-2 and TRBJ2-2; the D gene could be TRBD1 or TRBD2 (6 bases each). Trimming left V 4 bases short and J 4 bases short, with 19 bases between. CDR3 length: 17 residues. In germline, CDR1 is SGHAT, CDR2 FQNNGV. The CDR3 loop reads CASSSRRGAPGTGELFF. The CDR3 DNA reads TGTGCCAGCAGCTCACGAAGGGGGGCCCCGGGCACCGGGGAGCTGTTTTTT.

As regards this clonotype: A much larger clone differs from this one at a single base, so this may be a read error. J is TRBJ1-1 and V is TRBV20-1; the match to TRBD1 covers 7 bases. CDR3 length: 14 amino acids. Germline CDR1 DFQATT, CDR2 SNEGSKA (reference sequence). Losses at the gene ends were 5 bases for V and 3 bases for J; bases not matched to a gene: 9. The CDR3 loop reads CSAGRQGGYTEAFF. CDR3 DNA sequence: TGCAGTGCTGGCAGACAGGGTGGCTACACTGAAGCTTTCTTT.

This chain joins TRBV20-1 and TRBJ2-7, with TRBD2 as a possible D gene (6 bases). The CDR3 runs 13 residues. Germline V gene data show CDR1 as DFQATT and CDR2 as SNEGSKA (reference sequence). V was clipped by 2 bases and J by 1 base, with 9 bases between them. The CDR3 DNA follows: TGCAGTGCTAGATCTAGCGCGTCCTACGAGCAGTACTTC. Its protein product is CSARSSASYEQYF.

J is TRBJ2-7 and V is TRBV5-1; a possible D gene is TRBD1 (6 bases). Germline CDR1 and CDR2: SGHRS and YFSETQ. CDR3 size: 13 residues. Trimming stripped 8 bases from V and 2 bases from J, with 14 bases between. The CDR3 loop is CASRGNRAYEQYF. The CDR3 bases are TGCGCCAGTAGGGGGAACAGAGCCTACGAGCAGTACTTC.